The 10 T cell receptor beta chains given below trace back to one sample, sequenced in a study of CD8 T cells in Susac syndrome. RNA totalling about 0.5 to 1 ug underwent reverse transcription with random hexamers. TCRdb re-analysed the immunoSEQ multiplex PCR reads in MiXCR, keeping a single row per CDR3 protein. Of around 90,000 distinct CDR3 sequences in the sample, approximately 96% are singletons; the top ten hold around 0.62%. The specimen was CD8+ T cells from PBMCs. Source of these receptors: a human donor with Susac syndrome.

The V call is TRBV6-1, the J call TRBJ2-6; D gene unclear. CDR1 MNHNS and CDR2 SASEGT come from the germline V gene. CDR3 length: 13 amino acids. V was trimmed by 6 bases and J by 3 bases, leaving 6 bases between them. The CDR3 bases are TGTGCCAGCAGGGTGCATGGGGCCAACGTCCTGACTTTC. This encodes CASRVHGANVLTF.

The V and J genes are TRBV30 and TRBJ1-2; maybe TRBD1 (5 bases). Trimming took 0 bases from V and 7 from J, leaving 12 bases between them. Germline V gene data show CDR1 as GTSNPN and CDR2 as SVGIG (reference sequence). This CDR3 spans 13 amino acids. The chain's CDR3 is CAWSVGEGSGYTF. The CDR3, as DNA: TGTGCCTGGAGTGTAGGGGAGGGGAGTGGCTACACCTTC. Full variable domain (missing parts from reference TRBV30 and TRBJ1-2): SQTIHQWPATLVQPVGSPLSLECTVEGTSNPNLYWYRQAAGRGLQLLFYSVGIGQISSEVPQNLSASRPQDRQFILSSKKLLLSDSGFYLCAWSVGEGSGYTFGSGTRLTVV.

The rearrangement links TRBV6-5 to TRBJ2-7; D tentatively reads TRBD1 or TRBD2 (6 bases each). CDR3 length: 12 amino acids. V was clipped by 7 bases and J by 7 bases, with 14 bases between them. CDR1 and CDR2 (germline): MNHEY, SVGAGI. The CDR3 coding sequence is TGTGCCAGCACTCGGGGGCCCGGAGAGCAGTACTTC. Translation gives CASTRGPGEQYF.

The chain is built from TRBV7-2 and TRBJ1-4; D gene uncertain. The germline V and J ends were trimmed by 1 base and 7 bases, with 7 bases remaining between them. The CDR3 is made up of 13 amino acids. Germline V CDR1 and CDR2: SGHTA, FQGNSA. The CDR3 region has the DNA TGTGCCAGCAGCTTAGACTATGGTGAAAAACTGTTTTTT. It yields the protein CASSLDYGEKLFF.

The chain recombines TRBV7-2 with TRBJ2-5, with D tentatively TRBD2 (6 bases). V gave up 0 bases and J gave up 2 bases, with 10 bases separating them. The CDR3 sequence is 15 residues long. CDR1 and CDR2 (germline): SGHTA, FQGNSA. The CDR3 is CASSLAGGLQETQYF. In nucleotides, the CDR3 is TGTGCCAGCAGCTTAGCGGGGGGTTTACAAGAGACCCAGTACTTC. The full variable domain, rest sourced from reference TRBV7-2 and TRBJ2-5, is GAGVSQSPSNKVTEKGKDVELRCDPISGHTALYWYRQSLGQGLEFLIYFQGNSAPDKSGLPSDRFSAERTGGSVSTLTIQRTQQEDSAVYLCASSLAGGLQETQYFGPGTRLLVL.

The chain uses TRBV5-1 and TRBJ1-1; D call uncertain. Germline V gives CDR1 SGHRS, CDR2 YFSETQ. Trimming left V 4 bases short and J 3 bases short, with 16 bases between. The CDR3 covers 15 residues. CDR3 DNA: TGCGCCAGCAGCGTACCCAGGTCCCCTGACACTGAAGCTTTCTTT. This gives the protein CASSVPRSPDTEAFF.

The CDR3 nucleotides are TGTGCCAGCAGCGCGTCGACAGGGTCTAACTATGGCTACACCTTC. It codes for CASSASTGSNYGYTF. The chain recombines TRBV9 with TRBJ1-2, with 7 positions matching TRBD1. V shed 3 bases and J 0 bases; nucleotides not matched to a gene: 5. Per germline, CDR1 SGDLS and CDR2 YYNGEE. The CDR3 runs 15 residues.

This chain connects TRBV18 to TRBJ1-2, with 7 bases identical to TRBD1. Germline loops: CDR1 KGHSH, CDR2 LQKENI. The CDR3 length is 13 residues. After removal of 4 bases from V and 3 bases from J, the junction contained 2 bases not matched to a gene. The chain's CDR3 is CASSLTGDYGYTF. In DNA form, the CDR3 reads TGTGCCAGCTCACTTACAGGGGACTATGGCTACACCTTC.

This clonotype has a single count. This chain links TRBV10-3 with TRBJ1-1, with D maybe TRBD1 (5 bases). CDR1 and CDR2 (germline): ENHRY, SYGVKD. This CDR3 is built from 13 residues. V shed 4 bases and J shed 5 bases, with 11 bases lying between them. This CDR3 reads CAISGGGLTEAFF. CDR3 in DNA: TGTGCCATCAGTGGGGGGGGACTAACTGAAGCTTTCTTT.

The gene calls are TRBV30 and TRBJ1-5; possibly TRBD1 for D (6 bases). The germline V gene encodes CDR1 GTSNPN and CDR2 SVGIG (reference sequence). The CDR3 totals 13 residues. Deletions cut 5 bases from V and 7 bases from J, with 15 bases between. This CDR3 is CAWAAGGGQPQHF. The DNA of the CDR3 is TGTGCCTGGGCTGCCGGGGGCGGACAGCCCCAGCATTTT.